Listed below are T cell receptor beta chains from one sample, sequenced in a study of shared clonotypes between healthy human individuals. Assay: immunoSEQ multiplex PCR; the TCRdb copy retains only in-frame clones and omits some. Among roughly 2.6 million clones listed, more than 90% were seen once. Source material: naive CD4+ T cells sorted from blood. These receptors originate from a man between 18 and 29 years old in good health. Both conserved end residues are part of each CDR3. A D gene is named only where the DNA matches it firmly. Rows may omit the clone size; those that give it use once, few, many or a size class.

clone_size j_call v_call d_call cdr3_nt cdr3_aa
- TRBJ2-3 TRBV5-6 TRBD2 TGTGCCAGCAGCGGAACTAGCGGCCCCACAGATACGCAGTATTTT CASSGTSGPTDTQYF
- TRBJ2-5 TRBV2 - TGTGCCAGCAGTGCGGGGGCACGAGAGACCCAGTACTTC CASSAGARETQYF
- TRBJ2-7 TRBV30 TRBD2 TGTGCCTGGACCCTAGGGACTAGCGGATCCGCCTACGAGCAGTACTTC CAWTLGTSGSAYEQYF
once TRBJ2-1 TRBV7-2 - TGTGCCAGCCACTTATACAATGAGCAGTTCTTC CASHLYNEQFF
once TRBJ2-1 TRBV11-2 TRBD2 TGTGCCAGCAGCACGCGGATGACTAGCGGGAGCTACAATGAGCAGTTCTTC CASSTRMTSGSYNEQFF
- TRBJ2-2 TRBV19 - TGTGCCAGTAGAAAAAACCCGAACACCGGGGAGCTGTTTTTT CASRKNPNTGELFF
- TRBJ2-1 TRBV10-3 TRBD1 TGTGCCATCAGTGAGACCGACAGGGGGGGGTACAATGAGCAGTTCTTC CAISETDRGGYNEQFF
- TRBJ1-2 TRBV21-1 - TGTGCCAGCAGCCCAAGACAGGGTGTCTATGGCTACACCTTC CASSPRQGVYGYTF
- TRBJ1-4 TRBV28 - TGTGCCAGCAAGGCAGGTAGTGAAAAACTGTTTTTT CASKAGSEKLFF
- TRBJ1-5 TRBV7-8 - TGTGCCAGCAGCTTAGCCGTCAATCAGCCCCAGCATTTT CASSLAVNQPQHF
- TRBJ2-7 TRBV23-1 - TGCGCCAGCATATTCTACAGGGGACTCTACGAGCAGTACTTC CASIFYRGLYEQYF
- TRBJ2-4 TRBV19 TRBD1 TGTGCCAGTAGCCAGGGGGCCTCAAACATTCAGTACTTC CASSQGASNIQYF
- TRBJ2-1 TRBV25-1 - TGTGCCAGCAGTGAGGGGGGTATTGAGCAGTTCTTC CASSEGGIEQFF
- TRBJ1-2 TRBV10-3 - TGTGCCATCAGTGCGGGCAGGGTCAACTACACCTTC CAISAGRVNYTF
once TRBJ1-2 TRBV5-5 - TGTGCCAGCAGCTCGGACTATGGCTACACCTTC CASSSDYGYTF
- TRBJ1-3 TRBV5-1 TRBD1 TGCGCCAGCAGCGTGACAGGGGTGTCTTACGGAAACACCATATATTTT CASSVTGVSYGNTIYF
- TRBJ1-1 TRBV10-2 - TGCGCCCCCCGGCCGGGGAACACTGAAGCTTTCTTT CAPRPGNTEAFF
once TRBJ2-1 TRBV5-4 TRBD1 TGTGCCAGCAGCTTTAACAGGGGATATGAGCAGTTCTTC CASSFNRGYEQFF
- TRBJ2-7 TRBV13 - TGTGCCAGCAGTCGGATGGGCCTCAAGGCGGGGGCTTTCGAGCAGTACTTC CASSRMGLKAGAFEQYF
- TRBJ1-6 TRBV7-3 - TGTGCCAGCGGGATCGATTACAATTCACCCCTCCACTTT CASGIDYNSPLHF
- TRBJ2-3 TRBV27 - TGTGCCAGCAGTCCCAAGCCTAGCCGGACGGGGTATTTT CASSPKPSRTGYF
- TRBJ2-7 TRBV11-2 - TGTGCCAGCAGCTTAGTTGGGTACGAGCAGTACTTC CASSLVGYEQYF
- TRBJ2-3 TRBV12-5 - TGTGCTAGTGGTTTGCAGGGCACAGATACGCAGTATTTT CASGLQGTDTQYF